These T cell receptor beta chains were read from a single sample in a study of blood T cells in healthy people across ages. TCRdb independently ran MiXCR on the 5' RACE reads; one entry per CDR3 protein. Of 2 million or so distinct CDR3 sequences in the sample, around 50% were seen once. Sequenced material: blood. The receptors derive from a woman aged 40 to 50 in good health. CDR3s include the opening cysteine and the closing phenylalanine or tryptophan. The D gene is left open where the match is weak. Size tells how often a clone was seen (once, few, many) or the class of an expanded clone, and some rows leave it out.

>TRBJ2-1|TRBV14|-|-
TGTGCCAGCAGCCAAGTATCCATGGGGCATGAGTTCTTC
CASSQVSMGHEFF
>TRBJ2-5|TRBV29-1|few|-
TGCAGCGTCCTCGGGGGAAGGGCCCAAGAGACCCAGTACTTC
CSVLGGRAQETQYF
>TRBJ1-1|TRBV4-3|-|TRBD1
TGCGCCAGCAGCCAAGATTTATCGGCAGGACAGGGCAGGGGGTGGCGAACTGAAGCTTTCTTT
CASSQDLSAGQGRGWRTEAFF
>TRBJ2-3|TRBV9|-|-
TGTGCCAGCAGCATAGACCGGGGGGCCGCAGATACGCAGTATTTT
CASSIDRGAADTQYF
>TRBJ1-2|TRBV24-1|-|-
TGTGCCACCAGAGGTGACTATGGCTACACCTTC
CATRGDYGYTF
>TRBJ1-1|TRBV20-1|-|-
TGCAGTGCCAAACAGTACACTGAAGCTTTCTTT
CSAKQYTEAFF
>TRBJ2-1|TRBV28|few|TRBD1
TGTGCCAGCAGTCCCTCAAATCTCGACAGGGGCGGAGGTGAGCAGTTCTTC
CASSPSNLDRGGGEQFF
>TRBJ2-7|TRBV6-5|-|TRBD2
TGTGCCAGCAGCGGGGGGGGGCCGGTGTACGAGCAGTACTTC
CASSGGGPVYEQYF
>TRBJ2-6|TRBV6-5|few|-
TGTGCCAGCAGTTACGGGGGACCCTTAGCTCTCTCTGGGGCCAACGTCCTGACTTTC
CASSYGGPLALSGANVLTF
>TRBJ2-7|TRBV6-5|few|-
TGTGCCAGCAGTTCCCGGGCCTCAAACTACGAGCAGTACTTC
CASSSRASNYEQYF
>TRBJ2-1|TRBV10-3|-|-
TGTGCCATCAGTGACAGTCTCCGAAGGAATGAGCAGTTCTTC
CAISDSLRRNEQFF
>TRBJ2-7|TRBV24-1|few|TRBD1
TGTGCCACCAGTGATCGCACCGGGACAGGGGAGAACGAGCAGTACTTC
CATSDRTGTGENEQYF
>TRBJ1-2|TRBV5-1|-|-
TGCGCCAGCAGCTTGGTCAGGGAGGGAGGCTACACCTTC
CASSLVREGGYTF
>TRBJ1-4|TRBV7-8|-|-
TGTGCCAGCAGCTTATTGTTCCGGGGGCTTGGTAATGAAAAACTGTTTTTT
CASSLLFRGLGNEKLFF
>TRBJ1-4|TRBV7-6|-|-
TGTGCCAGCAGCTTAGAACAGGGTCCGGAGGCAACTAATGAAAAACTGTTTTTT
CASSLEQGPEATNEKLFF
>TRBJ1-2|TRBV6-4|-|TRBD1
TGTGCCAGCAGTGTGATCCGGACAGGGATGTATGGAGTTTGTGGCTACACCTTC
CASSVIRTGMYGVCGYTF
>TRBJ1-1|TRBV5-5|-|-
TGTGCCAGCGGATCGACAGGGAACACTGAAGCTTTCTTT
CASGSTGNTEAFF
>TRBJ2-6|TRBV29-1|few|TRBD1
TGCAGCGTTGAAGGGACAGGGGGCACTGGGGCCAACGTCCTGACTTTC
CSVEGTGGTGANVLTF
>TRBJ1-5|TRBV20-1|few|-
TGCAGTGCTAGTAACTACGGGAAGAGCAATCAGCCCCAGCATTTT
CSASNYGKSNQPQHF
>TRBJ1-6|TRBV7-3|-|-
TGTGCCAGCAGCTTAAGGCCCAATGGCGATTCACCCCTCCACTTT
CASSLRPNGDSPLHF
>TRBJ1-2|TRBV6-1|-|TRBD1
TGTGCCAGCAGCCCCCTACGGGGCCCGACAGGGAGGTATGGCTACACCTTC
CASSPLRGPTGRYGYTF
>TRBJ1-4|TRBV9|-|-
TGTGCCAGCAGCGTAGGGGCAGGACGTGCAACTAATGAAAAACTGTTTTTT
CASSVGAGRATNEKLFF
>TRBJ2-2|TRBV7-2|-|-
TGTGCCAGCAGAAGAGACAGTAATCCCGGGGAGCTGTTTTTT
CASRRDSNPGELFF
>TRBJ2-7|TRBV5-1|once|-
TGCGCCAGCAGCTTCGAGGGTGTGAACGAGCAGTACTTC
CASSFEGVNEQYF
>TRBJ2-3|TRBV11-3|few|-
TGTGCCAGCAGCTCCAACGTTGGGAGCACAGATACGCAGTATTTT
CASSSNVGSTDTQYF
>TRBJ2-7|TRBV21-1|-|-
TGTGCCAGCAGCAAAAGGCGAGGGCTCGGCTACGAGCAGTACTTC
CASSKRRGLGYEQYF